The source of this T cell receptor (beta chain) is a study of Ad26.COV2.S vaccination and SARS-CoV-2 variants. Background on the study: Sample donor was a member of the COV1001 Ad26.COV2.S trial arm. General study points: Spike-specific TCR breadth ran higher among vaccine recipients than placebo recipients.

CDR3 length equals 16 residues. Unmatched junction bases numbered 10, after V lost 4 bases and J lost 3 bases. Germline V gives CDR1 MDHEN, CDR2 SYDVKM. Treatment reported: about 20 received Ad26.COV2.S at low or high dose, single or two shots; roughly five received placebo; per-sample allocation not given. Collection of the samples took place on day 63 after the first injection of vaccine or placebo. Ad26 vector vaccine expressed Wuhan-strain SARS-CoV-2 spike. As for this clone: As yet, its antigen is unknown.

Clones were sequenced by immunoSEQ multiplex PCR, and TCRdb holds only the in-frame ones, with some missing. The sample consists of 350,000 to 600,000 clones, nearly 90% of them appearing once. The sequencing here drew on peripheral blood, taken in a trial of Ad26.COV2.S vaccine versus placebo. This sequence was found in a person aged 18-60 years who received the Ad26.COV2.S COVID-19 vaccine or a placebo. The rearrangement links TRBV28 to TRBJ2-7; TRBD2 agrees at 9 bases. The CDR3 region is CASSSGGLAIIYEQYF. Written as DNA, the CDR3 is TGTGCCAGCAGTTCCGGGGGACTAGCCATTATCTACGAGCAGTACTTC.